Below are 10 T cell receptor beta chains sequenced from a single sample in a study of cytomegalovirus exposure and HLA in healthy donors. Both 60 Vbeta primers and 13 Jbeta primers went into the PCR. Libraries were prepared by immunoSEQ multiplex PCR; TCRdb keeps only in-frame clonotypes and omits some of them. The sample records around 180,000 clones, over 70% being singletons. Sample: PBMCs. The source of these receptors is a woman aged 45-65 years in good health and CMV-seronegative.

The J gene is TRBJ2-5, the V gene TRBV4-1; 8 nucleotides agree with TRBD2. V shed 0 bases, J shed 5 bases, and the junction held 8 bases outside the gene matches. This CDR3 region has 16 residues. From germline, CDR1 is MGHRA and CDR2 YSYEKL. The CDR3 DNA is TGCGCCAGCAGCCAAGAATTGGGACTAGAGGTGGAGACCCAGTACTTC. It encodes CASSQELGLEVETQYF.

The chain joins TRBV15 to TRBJ2-7, with 11 bases lining up with TRBD2. Germline V CDR1 and CDR2: LNHNV, YYDKDF (reference sequence). The CDR3 spans 16 residues. The V gene end was trimmed by 2 bases and the J gene end by 2 bases; junction bases not matched to a gene: 5. The CDR3 loop is CATSRSSSGGAYEQYF. In DNA, the CDR3 is TGTGCCACCAGCAGATCGAGTAGCGGGGGGGCCTACGAGCAGTACTTC. Full variable domain (missing parts from reference TRBV15 and TRBJ2-7): DAMVIQNPRYQVTQFGKPVTLSCSQTLNHNVMYWYQQKSSQAPKLLFHYYDKDFNNEADTPDNFQSRRPNTSFCFLDIRSPGLGDTAMYLCATSRSSSGGAYEQYFGPGTRLTVT.

This clone was observed once. The rearrangement links TRBV4-1 to TRBJ2-4; D perhaps matches TRBD2 (6 bases). CDR1 MGHRA and CDR2 YSYEKL come from the germline V gene. The CDR3 runs 14 residues. V lost 6 bases to trimming and J lost 4 bases, with 13 bases between them. The DNA of the CDR3 is TGCGCCAGCAGTGAGACTAGAGAGAAAAACATTCAGTACTTC. Residues: CASSETREKNIQYF.

The chain carries TRBV6-1 and TRBJ1-4; TRBD1 might be the D (5 bases). Trimming stripped 0 bases from V and 8 bases from J, with 10 bases between. CDR3 length: 14 residues. CDR1 and CDR2 from the germline V gene are MNHNS and SASEGT. The CDR3: CASSEAQGGEKLFF. CDR3 in DNA: TGTGCCAGCAGTGAAGCTCAGGGTGGCGAAAAACTGTTTTTT.

V usage is TRBV5-1 and J usage is TRBJ2-3; the match to TRBD1 covers 8 bases. Germline V gene sequence: CDR1 SGHRS, CDR2 YFSETQ. With 7 bases clipped from V and 3 bases from J, the junction kept 10 bases outside the gene matches. This CDR3 has 15 residues. CDR3 protein: CASLQGDRQTDTQYF. In DNA, the CDR3 is TGCGCCAGCCTACAGGGGGACAGACAGACAGATACGCAGTATTTT. Combining the CDR3 with reference TRBV5-1 and TRBJ2-3 gives the whole variable domain KAGVTQTPRYLIKTRGQQVTLSCSPISGHRSVSWYQQTPGQGLQFLFEYFSETQRNKGNFPGRFSGRQFSNSRSEMNVSTLELGDSALYLCASLQGDRQTDTQYFGPGTRLTVL.

This rearrangement joins TRBV6-1 to TRBJ2-7; 8 bases line up with TRBD1. CDR1 is MNHNS and CDR2 is SASEGT in the germline V gene. V lost 7 bases, J lost 3 bases, and 11 bases stayed unmatched. This CDR3 is 15 amino acids long. CDR3 amino acids: CASTPQGAGNYEQYF. CDR3 nucleotide sequence: TGTGCCAGCACTCCGCAGGGGGCAGGTAACTACGAGCAGTACTTC.

This clone was observed a few times. J is TRBJ1-6 and V is TRBV30; 7 bases line up with TRBD1. The germline CDR1 and CDR2 sequences are GTSNPN and SVGIG (reference sequence). This CDR3 is 15 amino acids long. The V segment lost 0 bases and the J segment 13 bases; nucleotides outside the gene matches: 12. DNA for the CDR3: TGTGCCTGGAGTGTAAATGGCAGGGGGTTCTCTCCCCTCCACTTT. This translates into CAWSVNGRGFSPLHF.

Here the CDR3 reads CASSIPGLDNQPQHF. In DNA form, the CDR3 reads TGTGCCAGCAGTATTCCGGGACTCGACAATCAGCCCCAGCATTTT. The chain has TRBV28 and TRBJ1-5, with a weak D call TRBD1 (5 bases). This CDR3 has 15 amino acids. Deletions cut 5 bases from V and 3 bases from J, with 14 bases between. CDR1 and CDR2 from the germline V gene are MDHEN and SYDVKM.

The chain uses TRBV18 and TRBJ1-1; 7 bases fit TRBD1. In germline, CDR1 is KGHSH, CDR2 LQKENI. Losses at the gene ends were 6 bases for V and 4 bases for J; bases not matched to a gene: 20. The CDR3 is made up of 18 amino acids. The CDR3 coding sequence is TGTGCCAGCTCCCAATCTCGCGGTCAGGGGGGTAGATTCACTGAAGCTTTCTTT. It is translated as CASSQSRGQGGRFTEAFF.

In this sample, this clone turned up a few times. The rearrangement uses TRBV13 and TRBJ2-5, with 9 bases aligning to TRBD1. From germline, CDR1 is PRHDT and CDR2 FYEKMQ (reference sequence). V dropped 5 bases and J dropped 5; count of bases not matched to a gene: 12. The CDR3 consists of 16 residues. The CDR3: CASSKAVPTGGETQYF. DNA for the CDR3: TGTGCCAGCAGCAAAGCGGTCCCGACAGGGGGGGAGACCCAGTACTTC.